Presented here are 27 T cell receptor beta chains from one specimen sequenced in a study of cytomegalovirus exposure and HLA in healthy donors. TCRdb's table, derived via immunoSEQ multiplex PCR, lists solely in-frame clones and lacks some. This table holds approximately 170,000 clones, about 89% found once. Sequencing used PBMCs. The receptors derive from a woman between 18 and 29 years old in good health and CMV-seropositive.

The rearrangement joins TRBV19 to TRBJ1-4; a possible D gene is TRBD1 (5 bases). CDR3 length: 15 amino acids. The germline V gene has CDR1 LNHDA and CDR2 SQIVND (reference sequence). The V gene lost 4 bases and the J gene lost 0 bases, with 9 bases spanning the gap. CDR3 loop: CASSKGQATNEKLFF. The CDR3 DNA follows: TGTGCCAGTAGTAAGGGGCAGGCAACTAATGAAAAACTGTTTTTT.

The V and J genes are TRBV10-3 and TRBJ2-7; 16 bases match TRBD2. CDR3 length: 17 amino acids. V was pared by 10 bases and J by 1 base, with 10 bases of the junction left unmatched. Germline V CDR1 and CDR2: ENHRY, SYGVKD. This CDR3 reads CATTLGLAGGWSYEQYF. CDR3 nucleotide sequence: TGTGCCACCACGCTGGGACTAGCGGGAGGGTGGTCCTACGAGCAGTACTTC.

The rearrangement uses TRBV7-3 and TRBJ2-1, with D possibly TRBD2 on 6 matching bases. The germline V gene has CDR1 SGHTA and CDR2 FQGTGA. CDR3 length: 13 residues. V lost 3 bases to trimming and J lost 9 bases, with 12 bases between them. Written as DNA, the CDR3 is TGTGCCAGCAGCTTCGGCGGCGGGACTGAGCAGTTCTTC. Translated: CASSFGGGTEQFF.

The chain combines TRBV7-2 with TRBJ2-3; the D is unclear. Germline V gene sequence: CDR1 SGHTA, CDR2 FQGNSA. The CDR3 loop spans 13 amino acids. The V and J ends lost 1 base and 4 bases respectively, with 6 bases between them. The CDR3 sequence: CASSLGAPDTQYF. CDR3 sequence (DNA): TGTGCCAGCAGCTTAGGGGCCCCAGATACGCAGTATTTT.

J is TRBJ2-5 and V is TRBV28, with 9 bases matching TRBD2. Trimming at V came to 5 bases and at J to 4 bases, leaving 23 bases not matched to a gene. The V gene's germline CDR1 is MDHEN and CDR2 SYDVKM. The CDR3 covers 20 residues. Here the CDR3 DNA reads TGTGCCAGCAGTACCAAGGGACTTCTGCGGGAGGGCCGTAGGGGAGAGACCCAGTACTTC. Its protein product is CASSTKGLLREGRRGETQYF.

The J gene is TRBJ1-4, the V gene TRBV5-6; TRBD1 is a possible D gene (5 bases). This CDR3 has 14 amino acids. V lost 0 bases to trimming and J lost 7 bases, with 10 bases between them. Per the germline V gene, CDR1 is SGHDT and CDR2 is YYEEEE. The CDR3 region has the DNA TGTGCCAGCAGCTTGGATGGGGCGCGTGAAAAACTGTTTTTT. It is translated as CASSLDGAREKLFF.

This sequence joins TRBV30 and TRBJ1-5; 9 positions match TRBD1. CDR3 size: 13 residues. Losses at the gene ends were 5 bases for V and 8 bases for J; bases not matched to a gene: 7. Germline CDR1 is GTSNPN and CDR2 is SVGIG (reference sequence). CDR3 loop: CAWARQGGEPQHF. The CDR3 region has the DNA TGTGCCTGGGCCCGACAGGGGGGAGAGCCCCAGCATTTT.

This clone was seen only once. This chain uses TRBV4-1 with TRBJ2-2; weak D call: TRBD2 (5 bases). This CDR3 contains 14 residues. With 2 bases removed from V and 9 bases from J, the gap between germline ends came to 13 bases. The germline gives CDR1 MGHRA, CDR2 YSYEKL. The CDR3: CASSQSGSPRELFF. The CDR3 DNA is TGCGCCAGCAGCCAATCGGGGAGCCCCCGGGAGCTGTTTTTT.

The CDR3: CASSAGTSGTRDEQYF. CDR3 sequence (DNA): TGTGCCAGCAGCGCTGGGACTAGCGGGACTCGAGACGAGCAGTACTTC. The chain combines TRBV7-9 with TRBJ2-7; 13 bases fit TRBD2. Looked up from germline, CDR1 is SEHNR and CDR2 is FQNEAQ (reference sequence). CDR3 length: 16 amino acids. V gave up 5 bases and J gave up 5 bases; unmatched junction bases: 9.

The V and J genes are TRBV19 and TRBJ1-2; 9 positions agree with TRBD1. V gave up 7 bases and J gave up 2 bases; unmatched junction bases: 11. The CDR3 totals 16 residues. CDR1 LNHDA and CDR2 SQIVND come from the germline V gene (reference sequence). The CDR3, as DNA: TGTGCCAGTACCGGGACAGGGACTCGCTGGAACTATGGCTACACCTTC. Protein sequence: CASTGTGTRWNYGYTF.

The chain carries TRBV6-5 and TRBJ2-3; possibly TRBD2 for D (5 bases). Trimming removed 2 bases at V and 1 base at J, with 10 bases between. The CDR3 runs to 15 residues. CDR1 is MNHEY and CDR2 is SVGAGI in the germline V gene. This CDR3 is CASSYGGRGTDTQYF. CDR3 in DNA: TGTGCCAGCAGTTACGGAGGTAGGGGCACAGATACGCAGTATTTT.

The CDR3 here is CASRQGASSYNEQFF. The CDR3 DNA sequence: TGTGCCAGCAGGCAGGGGGCAAGCTCCTACAATGAGCAGTTCTTC. This sequence joins TRBV6-5 and TRBJ2-1; 8 bases agree with TRBD1. J was trimmed by 0 bases and V by 6 bases; bases with no gene match: 4. Germline assignment: CDR1 MNHEY and CDR2 SVGAGI. This CDR3 region has 15 residues.

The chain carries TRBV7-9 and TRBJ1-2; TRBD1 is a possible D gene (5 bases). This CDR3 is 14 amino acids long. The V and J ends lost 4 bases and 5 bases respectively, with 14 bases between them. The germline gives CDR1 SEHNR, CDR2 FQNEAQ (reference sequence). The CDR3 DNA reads TGTGCCAGCAGCTATTCGGGACTCCCATATGGCTACACCTTC. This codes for CASSYSGLPYGYTF. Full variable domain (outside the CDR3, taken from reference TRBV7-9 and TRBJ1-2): DTGVSQNPRHKITKRGQNVTFRCDPISEHNRLYWYRQTLGQGPEFLTYFQNEAQLEKSRLLSDRFSAERPKGSFSTLEIQRTEQGDSAMYLCASSYSGLPYGYTFGSGTRLTVV.

Written as DNA, the CDR3 is TGCGCCAGCAGCCAAGGGGTCGAGCGGGAGTTGGGCAAAAACATTCAGTACTTC. Translated: CASSQGVERELGKNIQYF. This chain links TRBV4-3 with TRBJ2-4; TRBD2 agrees at 8 bases. V lost 1 base to trimming and J lost 3 bases; unmatched junction nucleotides: 11. The CDR3 spans 18 residues. CDR1 is LGHNA, CDR2 YSLEER, per germline.

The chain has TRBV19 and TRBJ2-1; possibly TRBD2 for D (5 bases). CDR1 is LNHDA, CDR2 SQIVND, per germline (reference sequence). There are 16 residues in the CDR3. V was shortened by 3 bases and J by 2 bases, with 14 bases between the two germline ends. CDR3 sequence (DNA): TGTGCCAGTAGTATTGGAGGAGCCTGGGCCTACAATGAGCAGTTCTTC. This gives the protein CASSIGGAWAYNEQFF.

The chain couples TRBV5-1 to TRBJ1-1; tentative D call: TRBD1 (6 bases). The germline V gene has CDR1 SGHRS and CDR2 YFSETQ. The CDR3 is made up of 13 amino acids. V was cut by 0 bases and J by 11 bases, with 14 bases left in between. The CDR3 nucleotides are TGCGCCAGCAGCTTGGTTCAGGGGATAGACGCTTTCTTT. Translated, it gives CASSLVQGIDAFF.

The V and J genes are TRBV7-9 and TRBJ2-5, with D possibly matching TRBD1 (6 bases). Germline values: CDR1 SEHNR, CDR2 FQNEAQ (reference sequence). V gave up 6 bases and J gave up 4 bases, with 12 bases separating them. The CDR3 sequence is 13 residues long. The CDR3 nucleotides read TGTGCCAGCAGATCGACAGGAAGAGAGACCCAGTACTTC. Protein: CASRSTGRETQYF.

CDR3 residues: CASSLGTGPEYYEQYF. The CDR3 nucleotides read TGTGCCAGCAGCTTGGGGACAGGGCCGGAATACTACGAGCAGTACTTC. The chain recombines TRBV5-8 with TRBJ2-7; 8 bases align to TRBD1. The CDR3 consists of 16 residues. The germline CDR1 and CDR2 sequences are SGHTS and YDEGEE. V trimming: 0 bases; J trimming: 3 bases; junction bases outside the gene matches: 8.

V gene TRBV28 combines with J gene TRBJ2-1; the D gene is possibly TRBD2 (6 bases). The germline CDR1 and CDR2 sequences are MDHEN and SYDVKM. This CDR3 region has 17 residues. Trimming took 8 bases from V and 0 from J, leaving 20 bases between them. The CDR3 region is CASQARTILSSYNEQFF. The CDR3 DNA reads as TGTGCCAGCCAGGCCCGGACTATTTTAAGCTCCTACAATGAGCAGTTCTTC.

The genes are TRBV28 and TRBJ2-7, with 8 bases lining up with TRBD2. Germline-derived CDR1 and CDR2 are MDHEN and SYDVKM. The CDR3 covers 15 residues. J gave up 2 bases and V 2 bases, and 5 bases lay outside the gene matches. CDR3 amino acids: CASSLPAGGAYEQYF. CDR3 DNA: TGTGCCAGCAGTTTACCGGCGGGAGGCGCCTACGAGCAGTACTTC. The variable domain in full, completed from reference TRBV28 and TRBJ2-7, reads DVKVTQSSRYLVKRTGEKVFLECVQDMDHENMFWYRQDPGLGLRLIYFSYDVKMKEKGDIPEGYSVSREKKERFSLILESASTNQTSMYLCASSLPAGGAYEQYFGPGTRLTVT.

The CDR3 loop is CASSIGTGENQPQHF. The CDR3 nucleotides are TGTGCCAGTAGTATAGGTACAGGCGAGAATCAGCCCCAGCATTTT. This chain connects TRBV19 to TRBJ1-5; D perhaps matches TRBD1 (5 bases). CDR3 length: 15 residues. Trimming removed 1 base at V and 4 bases at J, with 11 bases between. CDR1 LNHDA and CDR2 SQIVND come from the germline V gene (reference sequence).

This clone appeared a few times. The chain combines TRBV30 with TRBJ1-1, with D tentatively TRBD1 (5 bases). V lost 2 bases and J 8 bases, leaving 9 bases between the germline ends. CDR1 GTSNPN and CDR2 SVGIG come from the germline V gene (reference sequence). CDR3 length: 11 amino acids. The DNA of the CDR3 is TGTGCCTGGAGTCATTCAGGGGAAGCTTTCTTT. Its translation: CAWSHSGEAFF.

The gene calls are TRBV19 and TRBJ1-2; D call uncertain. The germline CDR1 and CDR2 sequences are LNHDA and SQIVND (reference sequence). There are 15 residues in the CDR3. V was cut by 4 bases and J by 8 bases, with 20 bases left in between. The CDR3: CASSRERGGPGGYTF. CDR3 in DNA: TGTGCCAGTAGTAGAGAACGTGGCGGGCCTGGGGGCTACACCTTC. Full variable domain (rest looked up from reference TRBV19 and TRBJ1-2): DGGITQSPKYLFRKEGQNVTLSCEQNLNHDAMYWYRQDPGQGLRLIYYSQIVNDFQKGDIAEGYSVSREKKESFPLTVTSAQKNPTAFYLCASSRERGGPGGYTFGSGTRLTVV.

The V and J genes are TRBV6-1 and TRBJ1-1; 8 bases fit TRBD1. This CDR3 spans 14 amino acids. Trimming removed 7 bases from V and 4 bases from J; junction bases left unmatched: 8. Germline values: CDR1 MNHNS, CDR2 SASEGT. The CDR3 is CASTTDRGITEAFF. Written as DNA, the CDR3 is TGTGCCAGCACCACCGACAGGGGCATCACTGAAGCTTTCTTT.

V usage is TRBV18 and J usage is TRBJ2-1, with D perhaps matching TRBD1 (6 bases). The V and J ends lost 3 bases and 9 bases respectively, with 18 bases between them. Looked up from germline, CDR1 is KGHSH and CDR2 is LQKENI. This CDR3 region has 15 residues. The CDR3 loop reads CASSPQGKEAFEQFF. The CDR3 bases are TGTGCCAGCTCACCTCAGGGGAAGGAGGCGTTTGAGCAGTTCTTC.

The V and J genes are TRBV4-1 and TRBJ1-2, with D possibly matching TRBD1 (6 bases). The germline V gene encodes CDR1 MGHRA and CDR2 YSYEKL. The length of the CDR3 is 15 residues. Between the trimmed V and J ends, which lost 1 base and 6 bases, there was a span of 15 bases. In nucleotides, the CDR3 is TGCGCCAGCAGCCAAGTTACAGGGCTAGTGGATGGCTACACCTTC. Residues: CASSQVTGLVDGYTF.

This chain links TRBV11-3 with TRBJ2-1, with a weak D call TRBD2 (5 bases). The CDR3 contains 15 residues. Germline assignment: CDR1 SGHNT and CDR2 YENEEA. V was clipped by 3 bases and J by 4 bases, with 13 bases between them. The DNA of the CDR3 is TGTGCCAGCAGCTTTAGGGAGACTAATTACAATGAGCAGTTCTTC. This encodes CASSFRETNYNEQFF.